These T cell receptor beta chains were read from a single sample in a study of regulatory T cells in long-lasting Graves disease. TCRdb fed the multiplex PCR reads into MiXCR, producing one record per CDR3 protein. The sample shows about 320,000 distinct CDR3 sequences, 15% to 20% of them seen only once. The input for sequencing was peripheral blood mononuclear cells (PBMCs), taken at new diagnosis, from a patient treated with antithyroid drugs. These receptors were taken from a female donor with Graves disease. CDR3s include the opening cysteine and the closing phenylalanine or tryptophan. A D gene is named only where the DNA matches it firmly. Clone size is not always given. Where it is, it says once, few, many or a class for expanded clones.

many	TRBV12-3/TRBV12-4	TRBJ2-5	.	TGTGCCAGCAGCCCCGTTGGGACCCCTAGGGAGACCCAGTACTTC	CASSPVGTPRETQYF
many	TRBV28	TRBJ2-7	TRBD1	TGTGCCAGCAGGACGGGACAGGGGAGCTCCTACGAGCAGTACTTC	CASRTGQGSSYEQYF
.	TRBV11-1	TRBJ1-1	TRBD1	TGTGCCAGCAGCTTAAGCGAGGGACAGAGGAACACTGAAGCTTTCTTT	CASSLSEGQRNTEAFF
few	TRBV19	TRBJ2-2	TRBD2	TGTGCCAGTAGTACGGGACTAGCTGACACCGGGGAGCTGTTTTTT	CASSTGLADTGELFF
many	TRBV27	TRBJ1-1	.	TGTGCCAGCAGTTTATCGAGGCCCCGGGACACGGGGATTGGGACTGAAGCTTTCTTT	CASSLSRPRDTGIGTEAFF
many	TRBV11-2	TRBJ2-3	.	TGTGCCAGCAGCTTAGTCGGCCGAGGCACAGATACGCAGTATTTT	CASSLVGRGTDTQYF
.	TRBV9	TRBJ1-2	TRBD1	TGTGCCAGCAGCGGACAGGGGGCGCATGGCTACACCTTC	CASSGQGAHGYTF
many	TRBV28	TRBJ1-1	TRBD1	TGTGCCAGCAGTCAGGGACAGGACCTAATAATGAACACTGAAGCTTTCTTT	CASSQGQDLIMNTEAFF
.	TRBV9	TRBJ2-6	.	TGTGCCAGCAGCTTGAGCTCTGGGGCCAACGTCCCGACTTTC	CASSLSSGANVPTF
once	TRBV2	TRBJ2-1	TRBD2	TGTGCCAGCAGTGAAGGGGCTAGCGGAAACAATGAGCAGTTCTTC	CASSEGASGNNEQFF
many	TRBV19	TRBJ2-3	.	TGTGCCAGTAGTCCCTGGGACACCACAGATACGCAGTATTTT	CASSPWDTTDTQYF
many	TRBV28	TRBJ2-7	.	TGTGCCAGCAGCCCTCCTGCCGATGGGTCCGAGCAGTACTTC	CASSPPADGSEQYF
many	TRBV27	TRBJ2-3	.	TGTGCCAGCAGTTTGAGGGGGGGCTCGGGCACAGATACGCAGTATTTT	CASSLRGGSGTDTQYF
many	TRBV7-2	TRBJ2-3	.	TGTGCCAGCAGCTTAGTGTATCTAGATACGCAGTATTTT	CASSLVYLDTQYF
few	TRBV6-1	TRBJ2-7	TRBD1	TGTGCCAGCAGTCCTACGCCGGGACAGGGATACAACGAGCAGTACTTC	CASSPTPGQGYNEQYF
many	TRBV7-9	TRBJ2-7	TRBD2	TGTGCCAGCAGCCAGGGGACTAGTCTCGAGCAGTACTTC	CASSQGTSLEQYF